Shown below are 8 T cell receptor beta chains from a single sample sequenced in a study of T cell repertoires in cytomegalovirus infection. TCRdb recomputed calls from the reads with MiXCR, one row per CDR3 protein. Here the sample spans tens of thousands of distinct CDR3 sequences, about a fifth being singletons. What these receptors recognize is not known. The material sequenced was CD8+ T cells from cultured PBMCs, taken from culture after CMV antigen stimulation. These receptors were taken from a human donor in good health (CMV status not recorded). Some clones in this sample may be carry-over from other donors' samples.

The rearrangement joins TRBV28 to TRBJ1-5; maybe TRBD1 (6 bases). Germline CDR1 and CDR2: MDHEN and SYDVKM. The CDR3 is made up of 15 amino acids. V was pared by 5 bases and J by 7 bases, with 18 bases between. The CDR3 reads CASSAPTGSGQPQHF. The CDR3 nucleotides read TGTGCCAGCAGTGCTCCCACAGGGTCGGGACAGCCCCAGCATTTT.

This clonotype has ten or more counts. The CDR3 nucleotides read TGTGCCAGCAGTTTCGGACAGGGCTTAACAGTTTATGGCTACACCTTC. It codes for CASSFGQGLTVYGYTF. V is TRBV12-3 or TRBV12-4 and J is TRBJ1-2; 8 bases align to TRBD1. This CDR3 contains 16 residues. Losses at the gene ends were 3 bases for V and 5 bases for J; bases not matched to a gene: 11.

This clonotype was observed at least ten times. The chain couples TRBV27 to TRBJ1-3; 11 bases map to TRBD1. Germline V gene lookup returns CDR1 MNHEY and CDR2 SMNVEV (reference sequence). Germline trimming cut 5 bases from V and 2 bases from J; bases unmatched to any gene: 8. This CDR3 contains 17 residues. The DNA of the CDR3 is TGTGCCAGCAGTCCCCTGGGGACAGGGGGACCTGGAAACACCATATATTTT. This gives the protein CASSPLGTGGPGNTIYF.

The sample holds many counts of this clonotype. The chain recombines TRBV4-3 with TRBJ1-4; D gene ambiguous. The V and J ends lost 0 bases and 14 bases respectively, with 13 bases between them. This CDR3 is built from 13 residues. Germline values: CDR1 LGHNA, CDR2 YSLEER. The CDR3, as DNA: TGCGCCAGCAGCCAAGATTTTGCTGGGCGGCTGTTTTTT. Translating it yields CASSQDFAGRLFF.

Concerning this clonotype: Compared with germline, one end of the junction differs, possibly owing to a read error. The rearrangement uses TRBV11-2 and TRBJ1-1; no definite D call. Per germline, CDR1 SGHAT and CDR2 FQNNGV. This CDR3 has 11 residues. The CDR3 loop is CVSSLGTEAFF. DNA of the CDR3: TGTGTCAGCAGCTTAGGGACTGAAGCTTTCTTT. The whole variable domain, remainder taken from reference TRBV11-2 and TRBJ1-1, is EAGVAQSPRYKIIEKRQSVAFWCNPISGHATLYWYQQILGQGPKLLIQFQNNGVVDDSQLPKDRFSAERLKGVDSTLKIQPAKLEDSAVYLCVSSLGTEAFFGQGTRLTVV.

The chain recombines TRBV6-5 with TRBJ2-7, with a weak D call TRBD2 (6 bases). The CDR3 is made up of 12 amino acids. Germline V gene sequence: CDR1 MNHEY, CDR2 SVGAGI. V was clipped by 7 bases and J by 1 base, with 8 bases between them. As DNA, the CDR3 is TGTGCCAGCATGGGAGGTTCCTACGAGCAGTACTTC. Encoded protein: CASMGGSYEQYF.

This clonotype was seen ten or more times. The chain carries TRBV28 and TRBJ1-1; no firm D call. Trimming took off 3 bases at V and 1 base at J, with 3 bases between the two ends. This CDR3 has 12 amino acids. The germline V gene encodes CDR1 MDHEN and CDR2 SYDVKM. CDR3 nucleotides: TGTGCCAGCAGTTTGAGGAACACTGAAGCTTTCTTT. Its protein is CASSLRNTEAFF. The entire variable domain, with the rest obtained from reference TRBV28 and TRBJ1-1, is as follows: DVKVTQSSRYLVKRTGEKVFLECVQDMDHENMFWYRQDPGLGLRLIYFSYDVKMKEKGDIPEGYSVSREKKERFSLILESASTNQTSMYLCASSLRNTEAFFGQGTRLTVV.

This clonotype was detected a few times. The chain links TRBV20-1 to TRBJ2-7; TRBD2 matches 12 bases. There are 17 residues in the CDR3. The germline gives CDR1 DFQATT, CDR2 SNEGSKA (reference sequence). V shed 2 bases, J shed 2 bases, and the junction held 10 bases outside the gene matches. In nucleotides, the CDR3 is TGCAGTGCTAGAAATTCAAGGACTAGCGGGATAACCTACGAGCAGTACTTC. It codes for CSARNSRTSGITYEQYF.